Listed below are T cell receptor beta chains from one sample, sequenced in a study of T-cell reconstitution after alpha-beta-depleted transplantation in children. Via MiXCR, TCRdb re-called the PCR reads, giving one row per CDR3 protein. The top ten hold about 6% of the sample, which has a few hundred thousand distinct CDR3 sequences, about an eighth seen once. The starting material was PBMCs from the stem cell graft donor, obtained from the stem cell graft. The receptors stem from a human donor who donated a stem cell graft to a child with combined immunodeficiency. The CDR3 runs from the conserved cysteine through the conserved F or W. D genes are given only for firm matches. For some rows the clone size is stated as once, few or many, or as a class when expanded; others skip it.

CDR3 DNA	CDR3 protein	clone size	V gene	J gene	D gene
TGTGCCAGCAGCCCGAGGCCGATCGAGCAGTACTTC	CASSPRPIEQYF	many	TRBV7-2	TRBJ2-7	.
TGTGCCACCAGCAGAGATGGGCCTGGGGGAGGCAATCAGCCCCAGCATTTT	CATSRDGPGGGNQPQHF	many	TRBV15	TRBJ1-5	.
TGTGCCAGCTCGAGCCCGGGACAGCCTAATGAAAAACTGTTTTTT	CASSSPGQPNEKLFF	.	TRBV18	TRBJ1-4	TRBD1
TGTGCCAGCAGCTTAATGGCTACCACAGATACGCAGTATTTT	CASSLMATTDTQYF	.	TRBV7-3	TRBJ2-3	.
TGCGCCAGCAGCCAAGGACGGGGCAGAGAAGAGACCCAGTACTTC	CASSQGRGREETQYF	few	TRBV4-3	TRBJ2-5	.
TGTGCCAGCAGCCTATCAACTAATGAAAAACTGTTTTTT	CASSLSTNEKLFF	many	TRBV7-9	TRBJ1-4	.
TGTGCCAGCAGCCAGGGTGAAGGTGGCTACACCTTC	CASSQGEGGYTF	few	TRBV3-1	TRBJ1-2	.
TGCGCCAGCAGTCTGGTCGTACAGGAGAATCAGCCCCAGCATTTT	CASSLVVQENQPQHF	.	TRBV4-3	TRBJ1-5	.
TGCGCCAGCAGCCAAGATTTCGCCATCGTAAGCTCCTACAATGAGCAGTTCTTC	CASSQDFAIVSSYNEQFF	.	TRBV4-3	TRBJ2-1	.
TGTGCCACCAGTTCCCCGCGGGAGACAGGAGAGACCCAGTACTTC	CATSSPRETGETQYF	few	TRBV24-1	TRBJ2-5	.
TGTGCCAGCAGTCTGGACAGGCTAAGCGGCTACACCTTC	CASSLDRLSGYTF	.	TRBV12-3/TRBV12-4	TRBJ1-2	TRBD1
TGTGCCAGCAGCCTCCCAGGGACAGGGCGGACCGGGGAGCTGTTTTTT	CASSLPGTGRTGELFF	few	TRBV7-2	TRBJ2-2	TRBD1
TGTGCCAGCAGCCCCCAAAACGCAGATACGCAGTATTTT	CASSPQNADTQYF	.	TRBV7-9	TRBJ2-3	.
TGCAGTGCTCCTAAGACTAGCGGGGCAGGGGAGACCCAGTACTTC	CSAPKTSGAGETQYF	.	TRBV20-1	TRBJ2-5	TRBD2
TGTGCCAGCAGCTCGGACGGCCGGTATGAAAAACTGTTTTTT	CASSSDGRYEKLFF	few	TRBV7-6	TRBJ1-4	.
TGTGCCAGCAGTGTGCTAGCGGGAAGAACCGGGGAGCTGTTTTTT	CASSVLAGRTGELFF	few	TRBV6-2/TRBV6-3	TRBJ2-2	TRBD2
TGTGCCAGCAGCGTCACTACAGGGTTGGACACCGGGGAGCTGTTTTTT	CASSVTTGLDTGELFF	many	TRBV7-3	TRBJ2-2	.
TGTGCCAGCAGCTTAGTGGGGGGGGAGGCAGATACGCAGTATTTT	CASSLVGGEADTQYF	few	TRBV7-2	TRBJ2-3	TRBD2
TGCGCCAGCAGCTTGGCCGTGGGACTAGGATGGTACAATGAGCAGTTCTTC	CASSLAVGLGWYNEQFF	.	TRBV5-1	TRBJ2-1	TRBD2
TGTGCCAGCAGCAATTCGATTGCAGCTAGCACAGATACGCAGTATTTT	CASSNSIAASTDTQYF	few	TRBV7-2	TRBJ2-3	.